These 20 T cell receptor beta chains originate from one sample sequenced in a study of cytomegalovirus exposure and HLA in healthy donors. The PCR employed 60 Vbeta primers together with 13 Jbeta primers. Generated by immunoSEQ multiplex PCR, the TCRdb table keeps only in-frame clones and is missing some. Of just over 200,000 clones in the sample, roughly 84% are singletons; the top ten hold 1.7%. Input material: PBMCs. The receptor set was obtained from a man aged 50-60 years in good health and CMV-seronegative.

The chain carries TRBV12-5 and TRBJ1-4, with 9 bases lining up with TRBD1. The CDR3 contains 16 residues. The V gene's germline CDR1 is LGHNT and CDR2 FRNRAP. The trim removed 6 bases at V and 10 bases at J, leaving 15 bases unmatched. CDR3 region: CASGTFSTGGWGKLFF. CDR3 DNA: TGTGCTAGTGGCACCTTTTCGACAGGGGGTTGGGGAAAACTGTTTTTT. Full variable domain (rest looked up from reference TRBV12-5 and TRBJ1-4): DARVTQTPRHKVTEMGQEVTMRCQPILGHNTVFWYRQTMMQGLELLAYFRNRAPLDDSGMPKDRFSAEMPDATLATLKIQPSEPRDSAVYFCASGTFSTGGWGKLFFGSGTQLSVL.

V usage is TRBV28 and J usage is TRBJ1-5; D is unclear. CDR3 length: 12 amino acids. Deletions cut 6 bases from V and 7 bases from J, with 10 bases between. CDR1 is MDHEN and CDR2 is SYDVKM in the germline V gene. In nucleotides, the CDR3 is TGTGCCAGCAGAATGGGCGACCAGCCCCAGCATTTT. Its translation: CASRMGDQPQHF.

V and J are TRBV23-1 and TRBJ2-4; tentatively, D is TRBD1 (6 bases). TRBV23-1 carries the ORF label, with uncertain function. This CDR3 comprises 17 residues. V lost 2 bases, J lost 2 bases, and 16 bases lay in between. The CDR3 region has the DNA TGCGCCAGCAGTCAAGGACAGACACCAGTTTCCAAAAACATTCAGTACTTC. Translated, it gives CASSQGQTPVSKNIQYF.

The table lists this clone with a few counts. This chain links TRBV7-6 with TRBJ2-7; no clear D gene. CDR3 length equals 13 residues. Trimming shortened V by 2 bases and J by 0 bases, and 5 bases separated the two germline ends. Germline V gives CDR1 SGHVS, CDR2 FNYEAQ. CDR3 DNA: TGTGCCAGCAGCTTACCAGGCTCCTACGAGCAGTACTTC. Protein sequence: CASSLPGSYEQYF.

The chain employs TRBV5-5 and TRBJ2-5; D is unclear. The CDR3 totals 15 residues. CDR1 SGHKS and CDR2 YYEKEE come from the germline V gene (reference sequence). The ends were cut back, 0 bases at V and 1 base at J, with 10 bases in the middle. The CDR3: CASSLVPRSQETQYF. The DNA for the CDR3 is TGTGCCAGCAGCTTGGTTCCGCGGTCCCAAGAGACCCAGTACTTC.

The chain's CDR3 is CASSRGQSYGYTF. The CDR3 nucleotides read TGTGCCAGCAGCCGGGGACAGTCCTATGGCTACACCTTC. V usage is TRBV7-2 and J usage is TRBJ1-2, with 7 bases matching TRBD1. V shed 5 bases and J 4 bases; nucleotides not matched to a gene: 4. The CDR3 runs to 13 residues. Germline V gives CDR1 SGHTA, CDR2 FQGNSA.

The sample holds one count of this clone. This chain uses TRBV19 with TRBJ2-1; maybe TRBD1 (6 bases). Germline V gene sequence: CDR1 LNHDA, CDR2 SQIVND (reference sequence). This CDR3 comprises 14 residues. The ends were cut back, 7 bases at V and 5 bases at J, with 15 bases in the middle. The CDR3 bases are TGTGCCAGTAATACAGGGTATTTCAACAATGAGCAGTTCTTC. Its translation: CASNTGYFNNEQFF.

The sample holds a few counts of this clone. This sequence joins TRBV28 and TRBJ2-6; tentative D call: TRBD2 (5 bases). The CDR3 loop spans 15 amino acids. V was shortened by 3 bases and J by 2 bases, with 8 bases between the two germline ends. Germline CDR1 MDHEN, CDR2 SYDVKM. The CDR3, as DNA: TGTGCCAGCAGTTTGTTCGGGACTGGGGCCAACGTCCTGACTTTC. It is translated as CASSLFGTGANVLTF.

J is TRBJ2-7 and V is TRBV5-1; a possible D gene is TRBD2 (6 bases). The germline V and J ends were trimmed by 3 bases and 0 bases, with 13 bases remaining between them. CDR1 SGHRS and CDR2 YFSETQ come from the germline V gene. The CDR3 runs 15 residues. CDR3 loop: CASSWGDVSSYEQYF. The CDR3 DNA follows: TGCGCCAGCAGCTGGGGGGACGTCAGCTCCTACGAGCAGTACTTC. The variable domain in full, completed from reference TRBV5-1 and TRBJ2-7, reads KAGVTQTPRYLIKTRGQQVTLSCSPISGHRSVSWYQQTPGQGLQFLFEYFSETQRNKGNFPGRFSGRQFSNSRSEMNVSTLELGDSALYLCASSWGDVSSYEQYFGPGTRLTVT.

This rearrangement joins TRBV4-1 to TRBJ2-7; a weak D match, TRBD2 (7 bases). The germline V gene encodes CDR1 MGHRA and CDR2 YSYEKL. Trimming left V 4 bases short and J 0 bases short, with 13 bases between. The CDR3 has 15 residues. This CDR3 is CASSLGGAASYEQYF. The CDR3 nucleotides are TGCGCCAGCAGCCTAGGGGGGGCAGCCTCCTACGAGCAGTACTTC.

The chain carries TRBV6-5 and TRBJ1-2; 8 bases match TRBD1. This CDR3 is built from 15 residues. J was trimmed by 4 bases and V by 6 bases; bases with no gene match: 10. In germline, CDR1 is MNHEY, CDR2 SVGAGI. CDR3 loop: CASSRPSDRAYGYTF. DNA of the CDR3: TGTGCCAGCAGCCGCCCGTCGGACAGGGCCTATGGCTACACCTTC.

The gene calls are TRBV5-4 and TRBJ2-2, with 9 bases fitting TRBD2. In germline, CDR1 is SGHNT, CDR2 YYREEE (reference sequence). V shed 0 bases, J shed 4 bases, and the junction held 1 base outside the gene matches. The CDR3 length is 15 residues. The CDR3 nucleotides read TGTGCCAGCAGCTTGGCGGGACTAGCCACCGGGGAGCTGTTTTTT. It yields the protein CASSLAGLATGELFF.

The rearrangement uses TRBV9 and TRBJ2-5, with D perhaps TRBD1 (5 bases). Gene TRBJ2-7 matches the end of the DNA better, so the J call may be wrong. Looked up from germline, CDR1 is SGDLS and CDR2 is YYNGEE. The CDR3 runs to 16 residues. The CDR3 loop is CASSVGRERASYEQYF. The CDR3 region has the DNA TGTGCCAGCAGCGTAGGCAGGGAAAGGGCCTCCTACGAGCAGTACTTC.

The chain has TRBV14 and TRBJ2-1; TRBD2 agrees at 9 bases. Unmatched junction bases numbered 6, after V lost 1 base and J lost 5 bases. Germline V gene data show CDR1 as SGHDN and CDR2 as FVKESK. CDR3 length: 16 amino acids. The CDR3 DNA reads TGTGCCAGCAGCCAAGTAAAGGCGGGGGGGCACAATGAGCAGTTCTTC. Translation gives CASSQVKAGGHNEQFF.

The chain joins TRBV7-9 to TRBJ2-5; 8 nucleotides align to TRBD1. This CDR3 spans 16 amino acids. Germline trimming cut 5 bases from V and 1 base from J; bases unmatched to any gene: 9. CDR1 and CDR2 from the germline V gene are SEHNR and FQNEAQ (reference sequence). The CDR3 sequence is CASSRLRQGTQETQYF. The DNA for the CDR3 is TGTGCCAGCAGCCGCCTTCGACAGGGGACCCAAGAGACCCAGTACTTC.

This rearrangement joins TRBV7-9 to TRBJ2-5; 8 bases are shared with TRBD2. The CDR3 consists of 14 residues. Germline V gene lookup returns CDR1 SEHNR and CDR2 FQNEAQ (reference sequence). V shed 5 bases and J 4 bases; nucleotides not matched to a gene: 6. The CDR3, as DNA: TGTGCCAGCAGCGTGGGACTAGTAGGAGAGACCCAGTACTTC. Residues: CASSVGLVGETQYF. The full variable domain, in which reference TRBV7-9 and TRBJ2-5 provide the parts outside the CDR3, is DTGVSQNPRHKITKRGQNVTFRCDPISEHNRLYWYRQTLGQGPEFLTYFQNEAQLEKSRLLSDRFSAERPKGSFSTLEIQRTEQGDSAMYLCASSVGLVGETQYFGPGTRLLVL.

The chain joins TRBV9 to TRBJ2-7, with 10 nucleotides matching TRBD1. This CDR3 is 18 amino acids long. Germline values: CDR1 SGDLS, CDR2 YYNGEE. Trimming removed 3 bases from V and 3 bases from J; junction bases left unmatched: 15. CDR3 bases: TGTGCCAGCAGCGCCCCCCCGGGACAGGGGTCCCTTGGCTACGAGCAGTACTTC. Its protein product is CASSAPPGQGSLGYEQYF. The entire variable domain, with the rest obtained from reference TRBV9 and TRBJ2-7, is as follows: DSGVTQTPKHLITATGQRVTLRCSPRSGDLSVYWYQQSLDQGLQFLIQYYNGEERAKGNILERFSAQQFPDLHSELNLSSLELGDSALYFCASSAPPGQGSLGYEQYFGPGTRLTVT.

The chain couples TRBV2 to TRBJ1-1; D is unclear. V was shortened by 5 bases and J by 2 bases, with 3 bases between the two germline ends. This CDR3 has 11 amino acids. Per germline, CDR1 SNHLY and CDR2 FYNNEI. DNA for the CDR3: TGTGCCAGCAGTCCTAACACTGAAGCTTTCTTT. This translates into CASSPNTEAFF.

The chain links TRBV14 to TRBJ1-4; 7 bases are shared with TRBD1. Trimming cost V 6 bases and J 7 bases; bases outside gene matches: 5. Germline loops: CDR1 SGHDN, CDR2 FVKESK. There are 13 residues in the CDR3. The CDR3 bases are TGTGCCAGCAGGCCAACAGGGGTTGAAAAACTGTTTTTT. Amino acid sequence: CASRPTGVEKLFF.

In DNA form, the CDR3 reads TGCGCCAGCAGCCGCGGAACGGGAGTGGTGGACATTCAGTACTTC. It encodes CASSRGTGVVDIQYF. The chain is built from TRBV4-1 and TRBJ2-4; weak D call: TRBD2 (6 bases). CDR3 length equals 15 residues. Trimming cost V 4 bases and J 8 bases, with 18 bases left between them. Germline assignment: CDR1 MGHRA and CDR2 YSYEKL.